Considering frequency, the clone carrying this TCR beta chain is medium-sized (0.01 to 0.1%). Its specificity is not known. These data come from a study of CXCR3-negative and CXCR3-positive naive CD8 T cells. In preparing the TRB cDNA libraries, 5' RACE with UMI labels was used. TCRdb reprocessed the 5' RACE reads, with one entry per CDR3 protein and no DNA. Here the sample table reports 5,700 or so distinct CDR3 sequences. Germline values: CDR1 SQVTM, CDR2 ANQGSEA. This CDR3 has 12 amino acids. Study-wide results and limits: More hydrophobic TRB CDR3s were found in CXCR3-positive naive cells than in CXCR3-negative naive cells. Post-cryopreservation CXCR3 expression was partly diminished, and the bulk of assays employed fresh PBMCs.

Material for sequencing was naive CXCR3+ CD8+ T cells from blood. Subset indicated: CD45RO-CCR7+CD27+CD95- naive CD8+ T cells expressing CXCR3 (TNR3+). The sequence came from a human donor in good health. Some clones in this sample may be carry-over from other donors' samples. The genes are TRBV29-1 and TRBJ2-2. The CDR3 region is CSVVENTGELFF.